This entry features one T cell receptor beta chain sequence. This CDR3 has 15 amino acids. The germline gives CDR1 ENHRY, CDR2 SYGVKD. V lost 3 bases and J lost 3; bases outside the gene matches: 5. This specimen belongs to a study of chemoradiotherapy in HPV16-positive cancers. For the study at large: Candidate HPV-specific clones and shared TCR motifs came from a couple of HPV16-positive patients.

The repertoire was sequenced with immunoSEQ multiplex PCR; TCRdb's copy has only in-frame clones and lacks some. Among 3,400 or so clones, 88% were seen once, and the ten largest hold over 4.5%. This sequence was found in a human donor with HPV-associated anogenital cancer. The V and J genes are TRBV10-3 and TRBJ2-1, with TRBD2 matching 7 bases. The sample was tumor tissue, taken from a patient who underwent chemoradiotherapy. CDR3 coding DNA: TGTGCCATCAGTGAATCCCCGGGAGGCTACAATGAGCAGTTCTTC. This codes for CAISESPGGYNEQFF.